What follows describes a single T cell receptor (beta chain). These data come from a study of blood T cell repertoires in COVID-19. This table comes from immunoSEQ multiplex PCR, and its TCRdb copy is limited to in-frame clones, with some not included. The table shows about 270,000 clones, with approximately 90% occurring only once. Categorization into cohorts depended on clinical history that participants reported. The CDR3 extends over 13 amino acids. V shed 5 bases, J shed 4 bases, and the junction held 4 bases outside the gene matches. From germline, CDR1 is MNHEY and CDR2 SVGAGI. The sequence was collected from a woman in her thirties or forties with acute COVID-19. The chain carries TRBV6-5 and TRBJ1-2; 7 bases map to TRBD1. The sequencing sample was made of PBMCs or T cells enriched from blood (not recorded which). The CDR3 is CASSRQGPYGYTF. The CDR3 DNA sequence: TGTGCCAGCAGTCGACAGGGCCCCTATGGCTACACCTTC.